The 22 T cell receptor beta chains in this list originate from one sample, sequenced in a study of T cell responses to AZD1222 COVID-19 vaccine. Profiled with immunoSEQ multiplex PCR; TCRdb holds only in-frame clones, not every one. The repertoire has about 130,000 clones, approximately 90% of them found once; the top ten carry about 9.5%. The specimen was peripheral blood, collected 28 days after the second AZD1222 dose. These receptors were obtained from an adult who received the AZD1222 COVID-19 vaccine.

The V gene is TRBV10-2, the J gene TRBJ2-5; D might be TRBD2 (5 bases). The V end lost 6 bases, the J end lost 5 bases, and 13 bases lay between the germline ends. The CDR3 loop spans 13 amino acids. The germline gives CDR1 WSHSY, CDR2 SAAADI. CDR3 loop: CASRSGGGETQYF. DNA for the CDR3: TGCGCCAGCAGGAGTGGAGGCGGGGAGACCCAGTACTTC.

This clone has only one observation. The chain employs TRBV9 and TRBJ1-4; 9 bases align to TRBD1. In germline, CDR1 is SGDLS, CDR2 YYNGEE. This CDR3 region has 17 residues. With V trimmed by 0 bases and J by 6 bases, 9 bases remained unmatched. The CDR3 protein is CASSVGVGGDRDEKLFF. The CDR3 DNA reads TGTGCCAGCAGCGTAGGAGTCGGGGGGGACAGGGATGAAAAACTGTTTTTT.

This chain joins TRBV7-9 and TRBJ2-2; 7 bases line up with TRBD2. The V gene's germline CDR1 is SEHNR and CDR2 FQNEAQ (reference sequence). Trimming cost V 5 bases and J 6 bases; bases outside gene matches: 3. This CDR3 has 13 amino acids. CDR3 nucleotide sequence: TGTGCCAGCAGCCCAGCGGGGTCCGGGGAGCTGTTTTTT. Translation gives CASSPAGSGELFF.

J is TRBJ2-5 and V is TRBV29-1, with D unresolved. Germline V gene sequence: CDR1 SQVTM, CDR2 ANQGSEA. This CDR3 has 12 residues. The V end was cut by 4 bases, the J end by 3 bases, with 9 bases between. CDR3 coding DNA: TGCAGCGTTGTGAGCGCGGAAGAGACCCAGTACTTC. Protein product: CSVVSAEETQYF.

This clone was recorded once. The chain uses TRBV19 and TRBJ2-7; 8 bases map to TRBD2. CDR3 size: 14 residues. V was clipped by 5 bases and J by 1 base; unmatched bases: 4. Per germline, CDR1 LNHDA and CDR2 SQIVND (reference sequence). CDR3 nucleotide sequence: TGTGCCAGTAGTGTGGGACTAGATTCCTACGAGCAGTACTTC. It codes for CASSVGLDSYEQYF.

The chain carries TRBV4-2 and TRBJ2-5; D might be TRBD2 (5 bases). V lost 0 bases and J lost 13, with 18 bases in between. Germline CDR1 LGHNA, CDR2 YNFKEQ. CDR3 length equals 14 residues. CDR3 in amino acids: CASSQELEDLGRYF. CDR3 sequence (DNA): TGTGCCAGCAGCCAAGAATTGGAGGACCTTGGTCGGTACTTC.

The chain couples TRBV18 to TRBJ2-7; 10 nucleotides line up with TRBD1. This CDR3 is built from 16 residues. V trimming: 0 bases; J trimming: 5 bases; junction bases outside the gene matches: 7. Looked up from germline, CDR1 is KGHSH and CDR2 is LQKENI. The CDR3 spells CASSPPVGQGIHEQYF. CDR3 DNA: TGTGCCAGCTCACCACCCGTGGGACAGGGGATCCACGAGCAGTACTTC.

This clone appeared a single time. The chain links TRBV19 to TRBJ1-5; maybe TRBD1 (6 bases). V gave up 6 bases and J gave up 7 bases, with 16 bases separating them. The CDR3 has 14 amino acids. The germline CDR1 and CDR2 sequences are LNHDA and SQIVND (reference sequence). The CDR3 here is CASSPRGTDQPQHF. CDR3 sequence (DNA): TGTGCCAGTAGCCCGAGGGGGACGGACCAGCCCCAGCATTTT.

V and J are TRBV4-1 and TRBJ1-4, with TRBD1 as a possible D gene (5 bases). The V end was cut by 4 bases, the J end by 0 bases, with 18 bases between. From germline, CDR1 is MGHRA and CDR2 YSYEKL. The CDR3 covers 18 residues. The DNA for the CDR3 is TGCGCCAGCAGCCTCCGGGACCTCCAACCTGCAACTAATGAAAAACTGTTTTTT. This translates into CASSLRDLQPATNEKLFF.

This clone was seen only once. The sample carries other DNA sequences with the same CDR3. The rearrangement links TRBV5-1 to TRBJ1-1; 7 bases are a match to TRBD1. CDR1 and CDR2 from the germline V gene are SGHRS and YFSETQ. V trimming: 5 bases; J trimming: 4 bases; junction bases outside the gene matches: 11. This CDR3 has 15 residues. Here the CDR3 DNA reads TGCGCCAGCAGTACACGACAGGGCTTAGGCACTGAAGCTTTCTTT. Protein product: CASSTRQGLGTEAFF.

The chain combines TRBV4-2 with TRBJ2-1, with TRBD1 identical over 7 bases. The CDR3 loop spans 16 amino acids. V lost 2 bases and J lost 0; bases outside the gene matches: 4. In germline, CDR1 is LGHNA, CDR2 YNFKEQ. CDR3 nucleotide sequence: TGTGCCAGCAGCCAACCGGACAGGCCCTCCTACAATGAGCAGTTCTTC. This translates into CASSQPDRPSYNEQFF.

This sequence joins TRBV2 and TRBJ1-5; D is ambiguous. This CDR3 is 12 amino acids long. V lost 5 bases and J 7 bases, leaving 9 bases between the germline ends. Germline CDR1 reads SNHLY; CDR2 reads FYNNEI. The CDR3 protein is CASSSQRQPQHF. The CDR3 nucleotides are TGTGCCAGCAGTTCCCAAAGGCAGCCCCAGCATTTT.

The chain couples TRBV4-2 to TRBJ1-1; perhaps TRBD1 as D (5 bases). Trimming cost V 8 bases and J 7 bases, with 8 bases left between them. Germline CDR1 LGHNA, CDR2 YNFKEQ. The CDR3 runs 10 residues. Here the CDR3 reads CASFGGEAFF. CDR3 DNA sequence: TGTGCCAGCTTCGGGGGTGAAGCTTTCTTT.

This clone has a single count. The V call is TRBV16, the J call TRBJ1-2; D not certain. The germline V gene has CDR1 KGHSY and CDR2 FQNENV. The CDR3 contains 16 residues. Deletions cut 0 bases from V and 0 bases from J, with 11 bases between. DNA of the CDR3: TGTGCCAGCAGCCAATCCTCGGCGCAAACTAACTATGGCTACACCTTC. Its protein is CASSQSSAQTNYGYTF.

As to this clone: Other DNA sequences in this sample translate to the same CDR3. The chain employs TRBV6-5 and TRBJ1-6, with D unclear. The CDR3 sequence is 12 residues long. CDR1 is MNHEY, CDR2 SVGAGI, per germline. The germline V and J ends were trimmed by 0 bases and 8 bases, with 2 bases remaining between them. CDR3 in DNA: TGTGCCAGCAGTTACTCTGATTCACCCCTCCACTTT. Its translation: CASSYSDSPLHF.

The CDR3 sequence: CASSQDLPGANVLTF. The CDR3 nucleotides read TGTGCCAGCAGCCAAGATTTGCCTGGGGCCAACGTCCTGACTTTC. The rearrangement links TRBV3-1 (or the pseudogene TRBV3-2) to TRBJ2-6; D remains unclear. Germline assignment: CDR1 LGHDT and CDR2 YNNKEL (reference sequence). The CDR3 sequence is 15 residues long. Trimming left V 0 bases short and J 2 bases short, with 5 bases between.

The chain recombines TRBV15 with TRBJ2-2, with D unresolved. Germline V gene data show CDR1 as LNHNV and CDR2 as YYDKDF (reference sequence). The CDR3 has 13 residues. V shed 5 bases and J shed 6 bases, with 10 bases lying between them. DNA of the CDR3: TGTGCCACCAGCTCCTCCCTAGCCGGGGAGCTGTTTTTT. It specifies CATSSSLAGELFF. The variable domain in full, with the rest retrieved from reference TRBV15 and TRBJ2-2, is DAMVIQNPRYQVTQFGKPVTLSCSQTLNHNVMYWYQQKSSQAPKLLFHYYDKDFNNEADTPDNFQSRRPNTSFCFLDIRSPGLGDTAMYLCATSSSLAGELFFGEGSRLTVL.

The J gene is TRBJ2-2, the V gene TRBV13; 14 bases are shared with TRBD2. V shed 0 bases and J 6 bases; nucleotides not matched to a gene: 3. The CDR3 consists of 17 residues. The V gene's germline CDR1 is PRHDT and CDR2 FYEKMQ (reference sequence). The CDR3 nucleotides read TGTGCCAGCAGCTTAGGAGGACTAGCGGGGGGTGCCGGGGAGCTGTTTTTT. This encodes CASSLGGLAGGAGELFF.

This clone was counted a single time. This chain uses TRBV7-9 with TRBJ2-2, with unresolved D. Trimming cost V 1 base and J 2 bases, with 8 bases left between them. The CDR3 consists of 15 residues. Germline V gene lookup returns CDR1 SEHNR and CDR2 FQNEAQ (reference sequence). CDR3 sequence reads: CASSLGPINTGELFF. The CDR3 coding sequence is TGTGCCAGCAGCTTAGGACCCATCAACACCGGGGAGCTGTTTTTT.

The sample holds a few counts of this clone. The chain links TRBV30 to TRBJ2-7; D is uncertain. Germline V gene data show CDR1 as GTSNPN and CDR2 as SVGIG (reference sequence). The V and J ends lost 0 bases and 4 bases respectively, with 7 bases between them. CDR3 length: 12 amino acids. CDR3 coding DNA: TGTGCCTGGAGTGTACAACCGTACGAGCAGTACTTC. This encodes CAWSVQPYEQYF.

The chain links TRBV11-2 to TRBJ2-2; weak D call: TRBD2 (6 bases). The V and J ends lost 5 bases and 5 bases respectively, with 12 bases between them. Germline values: CDR1 SGHAT, CDR2 FQNNGV. This CDR3 contains 14 residues. CDR3 DNA sequence: TGTGCCAGCAGCCCCACGACTAGAACCGGGGAGCTGTTTTTT. This gives the protein CASSPTTRTGELFF.

The V and J genes are TRBV18 and TRBJ1-1; D is possibly TRBD1 (6 bases). The CDR3 covers 16 residues. Per the germline V gene, CDR1 is KGHSH and CDR2 is LQKENI. The V end lost 2 bases, the J end lost 6 bases, and 19 bases lay between the germline ends. The CDR3 here is CASSPYFDRQNAEAFF. The CDR3 DNA is TGTGCCAGCTCACCATACTTCGACAGGCAAAATGCTGAAGCTTTCTTT. The whole variable domain, remainder taken from reference TRBV18 and TRBJ1-1, is NAGVMQNPRHLVRRRGQEARLRCSPMKGHSHVYWYRQLPEEGLKFMVYLQKENIIDESGMPKERFSAEFPKEGPSILRIQQVVRGDSAAYFCASSPYFDRQNAEAFFGQGTRLTVV.